This T cell receptor beta chain emerged from a study of shared clonotypes between healthy human individuals. Naive CD8 cells comprised CD45RO-negative, CCR7-positively selected cells, excluding terminally differentiated effector memory CD45RA+ cells. Healthy and HIV-negative, the adult donors had no recent acute infections or vaccinations. The CDR3 has 14 amino acids. Germline CDR1 is MNHNS and CDR2 is SASEGT. V lost 6 bases and J lost 1, with 10 bases in between. Using immunoSEQ multiplex PCR, the repertoire was profiled, and TCRdb retains in-frame clones only, with some absent. This table holds about 2 million clones, approximately 94% found once.

The sample comprised naive CD8+ T cells sorted from blood. The clonotype was recovered from a man younger than 35 in good health. The chain joins TRBV6-1 to TRBJ2-1; D gene uncertain. The DNA for the CDR3 is TGTGCCAGCAGCATCCCAGGTTCCTACAATGAGCAGTTCTTC. It encodes CASSIPGSYNEQFF.